This note documents a single T cell receptor (beta chain) sequence. Its binding antigen is unknown. The input lacks base qualities; no much larger clone sits a single base away. To prepare the library, the immunoSEQ multiplex PCR assay was applied. This immuneACCESS table, as held by TCRdb, lists in-frame sequences with V and J called but not all clones. Of the missing ones, under half trace to an unresolved V gene in checked studies; the others have no known cause. In this sample the table shows about 66,000 clones, just over 90% of which occur a single time. Roughly 1.5% of the sample lies in the top ten. V is cut by 5 bases and J by 1 base, and the space between the germline ends is 14 bases. The CDR3 starts with the cysteine, ends with the phenylalanine, and has 15 residues. This entry keeps only the CDR3 DNA: 45 bases, framed from base 1. The germline V gene encodes CDR1 SEHNR and CDR2 FQNEAQ (reference sequence).

The data derive from a study of T cell changes during pregnancy in multiple sclerosis (dated by TCRdb to the late 2010s). Background for the entire study: The study examined how the T cell repertoire changed over the course of pregnancy in women with multiple sclerosis.

The rearrangement combines TRBV7-9 with TRBJ1-1, with the D gene uncertain. The source is a female donor with multiple sclerosis, enrolled in a pregnancy study. Sequencing was performed on peripheral blood, taken in the third trimester of pregnancy. The DNA is TGTGCCAGCAGCGCCTCCGCGGGGAAGAACACTGAAGCTTTCTTT. This yields the protein CASSASAGKNTEAFF.